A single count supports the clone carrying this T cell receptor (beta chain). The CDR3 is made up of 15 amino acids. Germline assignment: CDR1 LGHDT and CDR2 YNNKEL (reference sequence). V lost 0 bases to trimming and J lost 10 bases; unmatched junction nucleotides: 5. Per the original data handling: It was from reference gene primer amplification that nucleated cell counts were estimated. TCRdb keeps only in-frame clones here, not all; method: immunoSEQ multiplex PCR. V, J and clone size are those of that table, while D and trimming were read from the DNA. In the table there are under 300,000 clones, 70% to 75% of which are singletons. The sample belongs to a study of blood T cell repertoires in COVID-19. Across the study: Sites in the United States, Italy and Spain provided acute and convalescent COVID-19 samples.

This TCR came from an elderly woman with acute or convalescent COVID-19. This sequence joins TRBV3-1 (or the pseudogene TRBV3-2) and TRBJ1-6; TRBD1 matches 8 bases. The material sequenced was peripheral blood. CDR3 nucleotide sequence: TGTGCCAGCAGCCAAGACGGACAGGGAAGGTCACCCCTCCACTTT. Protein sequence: CASSQDGQGRSPLHF.